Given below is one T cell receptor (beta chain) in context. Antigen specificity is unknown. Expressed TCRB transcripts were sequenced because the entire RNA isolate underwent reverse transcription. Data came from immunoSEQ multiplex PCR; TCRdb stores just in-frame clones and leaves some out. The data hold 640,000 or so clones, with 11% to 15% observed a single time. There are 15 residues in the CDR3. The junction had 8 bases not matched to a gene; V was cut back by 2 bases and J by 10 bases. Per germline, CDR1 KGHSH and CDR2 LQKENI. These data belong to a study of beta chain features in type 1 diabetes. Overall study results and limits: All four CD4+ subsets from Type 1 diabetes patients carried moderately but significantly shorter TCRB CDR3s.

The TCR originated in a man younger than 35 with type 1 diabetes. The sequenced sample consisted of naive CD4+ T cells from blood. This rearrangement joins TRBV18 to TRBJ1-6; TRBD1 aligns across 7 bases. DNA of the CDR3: TGTGCCAGCTCACCAGACAGGGCGACTGCCTCACCCCTCCACTTT. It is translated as CASSPDRATASPLHF.